Presented here are 25 T cell receptor beta chains from one specimen sequenced in a study of PD-L1 blockade in urothelial cancer. Assay: immunoSEQ multiplex PCR; the TCRdb copy retains only in-frame clones and omits some. Among 90,000 to 100,000 clones listed, roughly 90% were seen once. Time point denoted: pretreatment peripheral blood. The sample was PBMCs, taken around atezolizumab (anti-PD-L1) treatment. The receptors here all came from a man between 60 and 75 years old with urothelial cancer.

This chain connects TRBV7-9 to TRBJ1-1, with a weak D call TRBD1 (5 bases). The germline CDR1 and CDR2 sequences are SEHNR and FQNEAQ (reference sequence). The V and J ends lost 0 bases and 3 bases respectively, with 8 bases between them. The CDR3 totals 14 residues. CDR3 region: CASSLAPGDTEAFF. Written as DNA, the CDR3 is TGTGCCAGCAGCTTAGCGCCGGGGGACACTGAAGCTTTCTTT.

The V gene is TRBV4-1, the J gene TRBJ2-7; TRBD1 aligns across 8 bases. V gave up 3 bases and J gave up 0 bases; unmatched junction bases: 4. Germline CDR1 reads MGHRA; CDR2 reads YSYEKL. This CDR3 spans 15 amino acids. The CDR3 nucleotides are TGCGCCAGCAGCCAGGTGGGACAGGTCTCCTACGAGCAGTACTTC. It encodes CASSQVGQVSYEQYF.

This clone was detected once. This sample includes further DNA sequences coding for the same CDR3. This chain connects TRBV28 to TRBJ1-5; no clear D. Looked up from germline, CDR1 is MDHEN and CDR2 is SYDVKM. The ends were cut back, 5 bases at V and 7 bases at J, with 9 bases in the middle. The CDR3 consists of 12 residues. The DNA of the CDR3 is TGTGCCAGCAGTCTAAGAGGGCAGCCCCAGCATTTT. Translating it yields CASSLRGQPQHF.

The chain employs TRBV30 and TRBJ2-7, with 8 bases lining up with TRBD1. This CDR3 has 14 amino acids. The germline CDR1 and CDR2 sequences are GTSNPN and SVGIG (reference sequence). The junction had 6 bases not matched to a gene; V was cut back by 3 bases and J by 2 bases. The CDR3 sequence: CAWRAGTGTYEQYF. For the CDR3, the DNA is TGTGCCTGGAGAGCCGGGACAGGAACCTACGAGCAGTACTTC.

V and J are TRBV2 and TRBJ1-6, with 7 bases matching TRBD1. The V segment lost 4 bases and the J segment 10 bases; nucleotides outside the gene matches: 7. The CDR3 spans 14 residues. CDR1 and CDR2 from the germline V gene are SNHLY and FYNNEI. The CDR3 sequence is CASSGQGFGSPLHF. The CDR3 DNA reads TGTGCCAGCAGTGGACAGGGTTTTGGATCACCCCTCCACTTT.

V is TRBV15 and J is TRBJ1-1; a possible D gene is TRBD1 (6 bases). Germline V lookup: CDR1 LNHNV, CDR2 YYDKDF (reference sequence). Trimming stripped 5 bases from V and 0 bases from J, with 10 bases between. This CDR3 is built from 14 residues. This chain's CDR3 is CATSGDILNTEAFF. For the CDR3, the DNA is TGTGCCACCAGCGGGGACATCCTGAACACTGAAGCTTTCTTT.

V is TRBV7-8 and J is TRBJ2-5; possible D gene TRBD2, 7 bases. The CDR3 covers 14 residues. Trimming stripped 5 bases from V and 4 bases from J, with 14 bases between. Germline V lookup: CDR1 SGHVS, CDR2 FQNEAQ. The CDR3, as DNA: TGTGCCAGCAGCCCACTCGGGGGGCCAGAGACCCAGTACTTC. It specifies CASSPLGGPETQYF.

The chain links TRBV6-6 to TRBJ1-4, with TRBD1 matching over 7 bases. In germline, CDR1 is MNHNY, CDR2 SVGAGI (reference sequence). The CDR3 totals 15 residues. Germline trimming cut 4 bases from V and 3 bases from J; bases unmatched to any gene: 5. The chain's CDR3 is CASSSSGGANEKLFF. The CDR3 DNA is TGTGCCAGCAGTTCCTCAGGGGGAGCTAATGAAAAACTGTTTTTT.

V gene TRBV7-2 combines with J gene TRBJ1-5; D perhaps matches TRBD1 (6 bases). Deletions cut 5 bases from V and 0 bases from J, with 11 bases between. Germline assignment: CDR1 SGHTA and CDR2 FQGNSA. The length of the CDR3 is 15 residues. CDR3 loop: CASSREGDSNQPQHF. The CDR3 DNA reads as TGTGCCAGCAGCAGGGAGGGGGATAGCAATCAGCCCCAGCATTTT.

This clone was seen only once. V and J are TRBV6-5 and TRBJ2-7; TRBD2 agrees at 11 bases. Germline assignment: CDR1 MNHEY and CDR2 SVGAGI. This CDR3 spans 16 amino acids. J gave up 2 bases and V 0 bases, and 3 bases lay outside the gene matches. CDR3 sequence (DNA): TGTGCCAGCAGTTACTCGATAGCGGGAGGGCCCTACGAGCAGTACTTC. Encoded protein: CASSYSIAGGPYEQYF.

The chain combines TRBV5-5 with TRBJ2-7; tentative D call: TRBD2 (7 bases). The ends were cut back, 4 bases at V and 0 bases at J, with 17 bases in the middle. The CDR3 is 16 residues long. Looked up from germline, CDR1 is SGHKS and CDR2 is YYEKEE (reference sequence). The CDR3 here is CASSLRGGGASYEQYF. CDR3 nucleotide sequence: TGTGCCAGCAGCCTGCGAGGGGGGGGCGCCTCCTACGAGCAGTACTTC. Based on the CDR3 plus reference TRBV5-5 and TRBJ2-7, the full variable domain is DAGVTQSPTHLIKTRGQQVTLRCSPISGHKSVSWYQQVLGQGPQFIFQYYEKEERGRGNFPDRFSARQFPNYSSELNVNALLLGDSALYLCASSLRGGGASYEQYFGPGTRLTVT.

This rearrangement joins TRBV7-2 to TRBJ2-1; possible D gene TRBD2, 5 bases. The V end was cut by 7 bases, the J end by 4 bases, with 17 bases between. Per the germline V gene, CDR1 is SGHTA and CDR2 is FQGNSA. The CDR3 has 15 residues. In nucleotides, the CDR3 is TGTGCCAGCACCACAGCTGGACTGTCATACAATGAGCAGTTCTTC. Amino acids: CASTTAGLSYNEQFF.

The chain has TRBV11-2 and TRBJ2-5; TRBD2 aligns across 16 bases. V dropped 3 bases and J dropped 5; count of bases not matched to a gene: 6. The CDR3 is made up of 17 amino acids. Germline V CDR1 and CDR2: SGHAT, FQNNGV. CDR3 in DNA: TGTGCCAGCAGCTTTGGGACTAGCGGGGGGGCCGGGGAGACCCAGTACTTC. Its protein product is CASSFGTSGGAGETQYF.

The J gene is TRBJ2-3, the V gene TRBV5-1, with TRBD1 identical over 8 bases. The CDR3 covers 14 residues. J was trimmed by 6 bases and V by 4 bases; bases with no gene match: 7. Looked up from germline, CDR1 is SGHRS and CDR2 is YFSETQ. The CDR3 protein is CASSGGQEGDTQYF. The CDR3 nucleotides are TGCGCCAGCAGCGGGGGACAGGAAGGGGATACGCAGTATTTT.

J is TRBJ1-1 and V is TRBV5-4; D is possibly TRBD1 (5 bases). The CDR3 length is 14 residues. CDR1 SGHNT and CDR2 YYREEE come from the germline V gene (reference sequence). Trimming left V 4 bases short and J 0 bases short, with 10 bases between. Here the CDR3 reads CASSQQAMNTEAFF. The DNA of the CDR3 is TGTGCCAGCAGCCAACAGGCCATGAACACTGAAGCTTTCTTT.

This clone came up once. The rearrangement joins TRBV2 to TRBJ1-5, with D possibly TRBD1 on 6 matching bases. Germline V gene lookup returns CDR1 SNHLY and CDR2 FYNNEI. Trimming left V 3 bases short and J 4 bases short, with 10 bases between. The CDR3 is 14 residues long. The CDR3 sequence is CASSDGGANQPQHF. The CDR3 coding sequence is TGTGCCAGCAGTGACGGGGGGGCGAATCAGCCCCAGCATTTT.

The chain is built from TRBV30 and TRBJ2-3; D might be TRBD2 (7 bases). Germline V gives CDR1 GTSNPN, CDR2 SVGIG (reference sequence). V gave up 5 bases and J gave up 5 bases, with 11 bases separating them. The CDR3 totals 12 residues. DNA of the CDR3: TGTGCCTGGGGGGGGGCCGGAGATACGCAGTATTTT. Its translation is CAWGGAGDTQYF.

This clone has only one observation. The rearrangement links TRBV10-3 to TRBJ2-3, with 8 bases identical to TRBD1. Trimming took 3 bases from V and 2 from J; bases not matched to a gene: 4. Germline CDR1 ENHRY, CDR2 SYGVKD. The CDR3 has 15 amino acids. The CDR3, as DNA: TGTGCCATCAGTGACCGGGACAGGTCCACAGATACGCAGTATTTT. This sequence encodes CAISDRDRSTDTQYF.

This chain links TRBV2 with TRBJ1-5, with a possible D match to TRBD1 (5 bases). V was clipped by 8 bases and J by 2 bases, with 13 bases between them. This CDR3 region has 14 residues. Germline loops: CDR1 SNHLY, CDR2 FYNNEI. CDR3 region: CASLSRGGNQPQHF. The CDR3 bases are TGTGCCAGCCTTTCTAGGGGCGGCAATCAGCCCCAGCATTTT.

This clone was seen once. The chain links TRBV6-5 to TRBJ2-4; 10 bases are shared with TRBD1. The germline CDR1 and CDR2 sequences are MNHEY and SVGAGI. V shed 2 bases and J 1 base; nucleotides not matched to a gene: 2. The CDR3 loop spans 16 amino acids. DNA of the CDR3: TGTGCCAGCAGTTACGTGGGACAGGGGGCCAAAAACATTCAGTACTTC. It is translated as CASSYVGQGAKNIQYF.

CDR3 bases: TGCGCCAGCAGCCCAGGGCAGGGGGCGCGCGAGCAGTACTTC. Protein: CASSPGQGAREQYF. The rearrangement links TRBV5-1 to TRBJ2-7; TRBD1 matches at 8 bases. Germline trimming cut 4 bases from V and 6 bases from J; bases unmatched to any gene: 9. Germline V lookup: CDR1 SGHRS, CDR2 YFSETQ. The CDR3 loop spans 14 amino acids.

The chain combines TRBV5-6 with TRBJ2-3, with D tentatively TRBD2 (5 bases). Trimming shortened V by 2 bases and J by 6 bases, and 13 bases separated the two germline ends. Germline loops: CDR1 SGHDT, CDR2 YYEEEE. The CDR3 is 14 residues long. CDR3 sequence (DNA): TGTGCCAGCAGCTTAGGTAGCGATGTTGATACGCAGTATTTT. Protein product: CASSLGSDVDTQYF.

A note on this clone: This likely comes from a read error, as the CDR3 has no conserved phenylalanine or tryptophan at its end. The DNA is omitted, as the CDR3 cannot be located on it reliably, and the CDR3 follows TCRdb's listing. The CDR3 loop reads CASSAIAGERQGALD. The V and J genes are TRBV28 and TRBJ2-7; the DNA was not compared with TRBD1, the D call given in the table. Germline V gene lookup returns CDR1 MDHEN and CDR2 SYDVKM. Termini included, the CDR3 measures 15 amino acids.

The J gene is TRBJ2-3, the V gene TRBV30, with 10 bases identical to TRBD2. Germline V gene sequence: CDR1 GTSNPN, CDR2 SVGIG (reference sequence). Trimming at V came to 0 bases and at J to 0 bases, leaving 9 bases not matched to a gene. This CDR3 has 18 residues. CDR3 DNA sequence: TGTGCCTGGAGTGTTGATTGGCTAGCGGGGGATAGCACAGATACGCAGTATTTT. Residues: CAWSVDWLAGDSTDTQYF.

This sequence joins TRBV6-6 and TRBJ1-2; no clear D gene. The V end lost 2 bases, the J end lost 5 bases, and 12 bases lay between the germline ends. From germline, CDR1 is MNHNY and CDR2 SVGAGI (reference sequence). The CDR3 loop spans 14 amino acids. The CDR3 DNA reads TGTGCCAGCAGTTACACTGAGACTGATTATGGCTACACCTTC. Amino acid sequence: CASSYTETDYGYTF.